This T cell receptor beta chain is from a study of blood T cell repertoires in COVID-19. Grouping used clinical history reported by participants in a survey and questionnaire. The assay was immunoSEQ multiplex PCR, and TCRdb's table has in-frame clones only and misses some. The sample shows about 230,000 clones, just under 90% of them seen only once. This CDR3 contains 17 residues. With 2 bases removed from V and 0 bases from J, the gap between germline ends came to 11 bases. Germline-derived CDR1 and CDR2 are KGHSY and FQNENV. Sequences were obtained from PBMCs or T cells enriched from blood (not recorded which). This sequence originates from a woman in her twenties or thirties with acute COVID-19. The gene calls are TRBV16 and TRBJ2-6, with TRBD1 as a possible D gene (5 bases). The CDR3 is CASSQQGLSSGANVLTF. The CDR3 nucleotides read TGTGCCAGCAGCCAACAGGGTTTGAGCTCTGGGGCCAACGTCCTGACTTTC.